The 11 T cell receptor beta chains below all came from one sample that was sequenced in a study of identical twins. Using its own MiXCR run on the 5' RACE reads, TCRdb lists one record per CDR3 protein. The sample includes more than 400,000 distinct CDR3 sequences, roughly 15% of them seen just once. These data were also reused for a study on yellow fever vaccine responses in identical twins.

Sequenced sample: CD4+ T cells sorted from blood. Receptor source: a woman younger than 30 in good health.

The chain combines TRBV7-8 with TRBJ2-3; D is uncertain. This CDR3 has 17 residues. V dropped 1 base and J dropped 2 bases, with 16 bases sitting between them. Germline CDR1 SGHVS, CDR2 FQNEAQ. In nucleotides, the CDR3 is TGTGCCAGCAGCTTAGGAGACCTGGGCAGATTCACAGATACGCAGTATTTT. Translating it yields CASSLGDLGRFTDTQYF.

The genes are TRBV18 and TRBJ1-1; D call uncertain. The CDR3 covers 14 residues. Looked up from germline, CDR1 is KGHSH and CDR2 is LQKENI. Trimming removed 1 base at V and 4 bases at J, with 10 bases between. The CDR3 DNA reads as TGTGCCAGCTCACCACTGGCAGACGGCACTGAAGCTTTCTTT. As protein: CASSPLADGTEAFF.

The chain recombines TRBV27 with TRBJ2-5; D is perhaps TRBD2 (7 bases). Trimming took 10 bases from V and 4 from J, leaving 28 bases between them. The CDR3 is 17 residues long. Germline V gene lookup returns CDR1 MNHEY and CDR2 SMNVEV (reference sequence). The CDR3 region has the DNA TGTGCCACGAGGAGGGGCAGCGTGGCGGGGGCGGGAGAGACCCAGTACTTC. This gives the protein CATRRGSVAGAGETQYF.

The chain couples TRBV3-1 to TRBJ2-1; no definite D call. Looked up from germline, CDR1 is LGHDT and CDR2 is YNNKEL (reference sequence). This CDR3 has 14 amino acids. V was pared by 0 bases and J by 10 bases, with 13 bases between. CDR3 in amino acids: CASSQEGGRLEQFF. The CDR3 bases are TGTGCCAGCAGCCAAGAGGGCGGCCGTCTGGAGCAGTTCTTC.

CDR3: CASSLGGTSIGEQYF. The CDR3 nucleotides read TGCGCCAGCAGCTTGGGGGGGACTAGTATAGGCGAGCAGTACTTC. The chain combines TRBV5-1 with TRBJ2-7; the match to TRBD2 covers 8 bases. CDR1 and CDR2 (germline): SGHRS, YFSETQ. Losses at the gene ends were 0 bases for V and 6 bases for J; bases not matched to a gene: 8. There are 15 residues in the CDR3. The full variable domain, rest sourced from reference TRBV5-1 and TRBJ2-7, is KAGVTQTPRYLIKTRGQQVTLSCSPISGHRSVSWYQQTPGQGLQFLFEYFSETQRNKGNFPGRFSGRQFSNSRSEMNVSTLELGDSALYLCASSLGGTSIGEQYFGPGTRLTVT.

This clonotype was observed a handful of times. This chain connects TRBV6-5 to TRBJ2-3; TRBD2 matches 7 bases. V was clipped by 6 bases and J by 0 bases; unmatched bases: 6. The CDR3 totals 15 residues. The germline gives CDR1 MNHEY, CDR2 SVGAGI. CDR3 loop: CASRLPSGSTDTQYF. The DNA for the CDR3 is TGTGCCAGCAGATTACCTAGCGGCAGCACAGATACGCAGTATTTT.

The rearrangement links TRBV7-6 to TRBJ2-1; D perhaps matches TRBD2 (6 bases). Trimming stripped 5 bases from V and 4 bases from J, with 21 bases between. The CDR3 covers 17 residues. The V gene's germline CDR1 is SGHVS and CDR2 FNYEAQ. The CDR3 DNA reads TGTGCCAGCAGCCACCGCGACCGGGGACTCCTGTACAATGAGCAGTTCTTC. Its protein is CASSHRDRGLLYNEQFF. The complete variable domain, with remaining parts taken from reference TRBV7-6 and TRBJ2-1, reads GAGVSQSPRYKVTKRGQDVALRCDPISGHVSLYWYRQALGQGPEFLTYFNYEAQQDKSGLPNDRFSAERPEGSISTLTIQRTEQRDSAMYRCASSHRDRGLLYNEQFFGPGTRLTVL.

This sequence joins TRBV5-1 and TRBJ2-7; D not certain. V was cut by 2 bases and J by 2 bases, with 11 bases left in between. The CDR3 has 14 amino acids. Germline CDR1 and CDR2: SGHRS and YFSETQ. The CDR3 protein is CASSFGGDAYEQYF. In DNA form, the CDR3 reads TGCGCCAGCAGCTTTGGCGGAGACGCCTACGAGCAGTACTTC.

This clonotype was recorded a few times. V and J are TRBV28 and TRBJ2-5; D is undetermined. Germline CDR1 is MDHEN and CDR2 is SYDVKM. Trimming shortened V by 2 bases and J by 4 bases, and 11 bases separated the two germline ends. CDR3 length equals 14 residues. The CDR3 here is CASSLGVLGETQYF. In DNA, the CDR3 is TGTGCCAGCAGTTTAGGGGTGTTAGGAGAGACCCAGTACTTC.

The V and J genes are TRBV3-1 and TRBJ1-6, with 7 bases matching TRBD1. The CDR3 is 14 amino acids. Germline lookup yields CDR1 LGHDT and CDR2 YNNKEL (reference sequence). With V trimmed by 4 bases and J by 8 bases, 5 bases remained unmatched. The CDR3 DNA follows: TGTGCCAGCAGCCGCAGGGGGGGTGATTCACCCCTCCACTTT. It encodes CASSRRGGDSPLHF.

V usage is TRBV2 and J usage is TRBJ2-2, with no clear D. The CDR3 has 14 residues. The V and J ends lost 6 bases and 0 bases respectively, with 8 bases between them. CDR1 and CDR2 from the germline V gene are SNHLY and FYNNEI. CDR3 nucleotides: TGTGCCAGCAGAGGACCCGCGAACACCGGGGAGCTGTTTTTT. Its translation: CASRGPANTGELFF. Together with reference TRBV2 and TRBJ2-2, the CDR3 gives the full variable domain: EPEVTQTPSHQVTQMGQEVILRCVPISNHLYFYWYRQILGQKVEFLVSFYNNEISEKSEIFDDQFSVERPDGSNFTLKIRSTKLEDSAMYFCASRGPANTGELFFGEGSRLTVL.